This T cell receptor beta chain derives from a study of blood T cell repertoires in COVID-19. Libraries were prepared by immunoSEQ multiplex PCR; TCRdb keeps only in-frame clonotypes and omits some of them. Of a few hundred thousand clones in the sample, more than 70% were seen once. V was trimmed by 0 bases and J by 7 bases, leaving 18 bases between them. The CDR3 contains 16 residues. Looked up from germline, CDR1 is MGHRA and CDR2 is YSYEKL. The clonotype was recovered from a human donor in a cohort sampled during active COVID-19. What was sequenced was peripheral blood. V is TRBV4-1 and J is TRBJ1-2; the D gene is possibly TRBD1 (5 bases). DNA of the CDR3: TGCGCCAGCAGCCAAGAGGGCGCGCCAGGGCCCGCTGGCTACACCTTC. Amino acids: CASSQEGAPGPAGYTF.